What follows are 24 T cell receptor beta chains derived from one specimen sequenced in a study of human T cells and chemical hapten exposure. Sample time point: patch test 1, 2 weeks after DPC sensitization. The treatment is: therapeutic diphenylcyclopropenone sensitization with weekly scalp DPC. Each CDR3 protein gets one entry after TCRdb re-called the RACE reads with MiXCR. The sample holds about 360,000 distinct CDR3 sequences, nearly 5% seen once. The source was whole blood, collected in connection with sensitization to the hapten diphenylcyclopropenone (DPC). These receptors came from a woman aged 45-65 years with alopecia areata. Some clones in this sample may be carry-over from other donors' samples.

This clonotype came up many times. The rearrangement uses TRBV15 and TRBJ2-1; D assignment may be TRBD1 or TRBD2 (6 bases each). V lost 0 bases to trimming and J lost 10 bases, with 10 bases between them. The CDR3 covers 13 residues. The germline V gene has CDR1 LNHNV and CDR2 YYDKDF (reference sequence). CDR3: CATSRDLGGEQFF. The CDR3 coding sequence is TGTGCCACCAGCAGAGATCTGGGGGGCGAGCAGTTCTTC.

This clonotype showed up many times. V gene TRBV5-1 combines with J gene TRBJ2-2, with D unclear. Trimming stripped 0 bases from V and 6 bases from J, with 3 bases between. The CDR3 has 12 residues. Germline lookup yields CDR1 SGHRS and CDR2 YFSETQ. In DNA, the CDR3 is TGCGCCAGCAGCTTGGCCCCCGGGGAGCTGTTTTTT. This translates into CASSLAPGELFF.

Ten or more counts support this clonotype. The chain recombines TRBV5-1 with TRBJ2-3, with D possibly TRBD2 on 5 matching bases. Germline-derived CDR1 and CDR2 are SGHRS and YFSETQ. The V end lost 2 bases, the J end lost 2 bases, and 18 bases lay between the germline ends. This CDR3 has 17 amino acids. CDR3 coding DNA: TGCGCCAGCAGCTTAACCGGACGGGGTCTCCCCACAGATACGCAGTATTTT. As protein: CASSLTGRGLPTDTQYF.

This clonotype was seen at least ten times. The rearrangement joins TRBV28 to TRBJ2-7; D is uncertain. The V end was cut by 6 bases, the J end by 4 bases, with 7 bases between. The CDR3 consists of 11 residues. Germline-derived CDR1 and CDR2 are MDHEN and SYDVKM. CDR3 nucleotides: TGTGCCAGCAGCCTACGTTACGAGCAGTACTTC. As protein: CASSLRYEQYF.

The chain uses TRBV20-1 and TRBJ2-5, with 7 positions matching TRBD1. Trimming cost V 5 bases and J 1 base; bases outside gene matches: 4. The CDR3 runs to 13 residues. Per the germline V gene, CDR1 is DFQATT and CDR2 is SNEGSKA (reference sequence). The CDR3 sequence is CSALTGSQETQYF. DNA of the CDR3: TGCAGTGCTTTGACAGGGAGCCAAGAGACCCAGTACTTC.

This chain links TRBV28 with TRBJ1-2; D possibly corresponds to TRBD1 (5 bases). Trimming removed 2 bases at V and 4 bases at J, with 11 bases between. Germline V gene lookup returns CDR1 MDHEN and CDR2 SYDVKM. There are 14 residues in the CDR3. CDR3 sequence reads: CASSLQGWAYGYTF. Written as DNA, the CDR3 is TGTGCCAGCAGTTTACAGGGTTGGGCCTATGGCTACACCTTC.

There are many counts of this clonotype. The chain combines TRBV29-1 with TRBJ1-3; D call uncertain. Between the trimmed V and J ends, which lost 4 bases and 0 bases, there was a span of 7 bases. The germline CDR1 and CDR2 sequences are SQVTM and ANQGSEA. The CDR3 covers 13 residues. CDR3 nucleotides: TGCAGCGTTGGACGGGACTCTGGAAACACCATATATTTT. It is translated as CSVGRDSGNTIYF.

At least ten counts were recorded for this clonotype. The chain couples TRBV9 to TRBJ2-7; possibly TRBD1 for D (5 bases). The germline CDR1 and CDR2 sequences are SGDLS and YYNGEE. There are 14 residues in the CDR3. V was trimmed by 2 bases and J by 5 bases, leaving 14 bases between them. The CDR3 protein is CASSVAGLENEQYF. The CDR3 bases are TGTGCCAGCAGCGTGGCAGGGTTGGAGAACGAGCAGTACTTC.

Note on this clonotype: This may stem from a read error, because a much larger clone lies one nucleotide away. The chain is built from TRBV9 and TRBJ2-3; TRBD2 is a possible D gene (5 bases). The CDR3 loop spans 14 amino acids. Looked up from germline, CDR1 is SGDLS and CDR2 is YYNGEE. Trimming cost V 4 bases and J 5 bases, with 14 bases left between them. CDR3 bases: TGTGCCAGCAGCACATCCCGCGCGGGAGATACGCAGTATTTT. Encoded protein: CASSTSRAGDTQYF.

This clonotype was seen many times. The chain has TRBV12-5 and TRBJ1-5; 7 nucleotides agree with TRBD1. Per germline, CDR1 LGHNT and CDR2 FRNRAP. The CDR3 is made up of 18 amino acids. With V trimmed by 5 bases and J by 0 bases, 13 bases remained unmatched. The CDR3 DNA sequence: TGTGCTAGTGGTCCTACAGGGGACGGAGAATATAGCAATCAGCCCCAGCATTTT. Protein: CASGPTGDGEYSNQPQHF.

This clonotype has just a few counts. This chain joins TRBV6-6 and TRBJ1-5; D is unclear. CDR1 is MNHNY, CDR2 SVGAGI, per germline (reference sequence). The CDR3 consists of 16 residues. V was shortened by 6 bases and J by 1 base, with 16 bases between the two germline ends. CDR3 protein: CASSPIPFWSNQPQHF. For the CDR3, the DNA is TGTGCCAGCAGCCCTATCCCTTTTTGGAGCAATCAGCCCCAGCATTTT.

This clonotype was observed many times. This chain connects TRBV6-2 or TRBV6-3 to TRBJ1-1, with D unclear. The germline V gene has CDR1 MNHEY and CDR2 SVGEGT. Trimming left V 5 bases short and J 1 base short, with 11 bases between. The CDR3 contains 14 residues. The CDR3 sequence is CASSRNQENTEAFF. The CDR3 DNA reads TGTGCCAGCAGTCGGAACCAGGAGAACACTGAAGCTTTCTTT.

A word on this clonotype: A read error may be the cause here, since a much bigger clone is one base away. The V and J genes are TRBV12-3 or TRBV12-4 and TRBJ1-1; D is perhaps TRBD1 (5 bases). V was shortened by 1 base and J by 5 bases, with 17 bases between the two germline ends. The CDR3 runs 16 residues. CDR3 protein: CASSLGLRRVRTEAFF. The CDR3 nucleotides are TGTGCCAGCAGTTTAGGTTTGCGCAGGGTCCGAACTGAAGCTTTCTTT.

This clonotype has at least ten counts. This sequence joins TRBV25-1 and TRBJ1-5; possibly TRBD1 for D (5 bases). Germline V CDR1 and CDR2: MGHDK, SYGVNS. Trimming left V 3 bases short and J 4 bases short, with 10 bases between. The CDR3 loop spans 14 amino acids. As DNA, the CDR3 is TGTGCCAGCAGTGAGTTTGGGGGGAATCAGCCCCAGCATTTT. Translation gives CASSEFGGNQPQHF.

CDR3 region: CASSVGAGANYGYTF. CDR3 nucleotides: TGTGCCAGCAGCGTAGGGGCAGGGGCTAACTATGGCTACACCTTC. The chain links TRBV9 to TRBJ1-2, with a tentative D call TRBD1 (6 bases). The CDR3 consists of 15 residues. Germline-derived CDR1 and CDR2 are SGDLS and YYNGEE. Trimming took off 0 bases at V and 0 bases at J, with 9 bases between the two ends. The variable domain in full, with the rest retrieved from reference TRBV9 and TRBJ1-2, is DSGVTQTPKHLITATGQRVTLRCSPRSGDLSVYWYQQSLDQGLQFLIQYYNGEERAKGNILERFSAQQFPDLHSELNLSSLELGDSALYFCASSVGAGANYGYTFGSGTRLTVV.

This clonotype was recorded many times. The V gene is TRBV15, the J gene TRBJ2-1; 10 bases align to TRBD2. Per the germline V gene, CDR1 is LNHNV and CDR2 is YYDKDF (reference sequence). Trimming took 5 bases from V and 9 from J; bases not matched to a gene: 10. The length of the CDR3 is 15 residues. CDR3 sequence (DNA): TGTGCCACCAGCCCGAGGACTAGCGGATATGGTGAGCAGTTCTTC. As protein: CATSPRTSGYGEQFF. The full variable domain, its missing parts supplied by reference TRBV15 and TRBJ2-1, is DAMVIQNPRYQVTQFGKPVTLSCSQTLNHNVMYWYQQKSSQAPKLLFHYYDKDFNNEADTPDNFQSRRPNTSFCFLDIRSPGLGDTAMYLCATSPRTSGYGEQFFGPGTRLTVL.

This clonotype was seen repeatedly, ten times or more. The gene calls are TRBV12-5 and TRBJ1-5; D call uncertain. Trimming left V 0 bases short and J 0 bases short, with 24 bases between. The CDR3 loop spans 21 amino acids. Germline V CDR1 and CDR2: LGHNT, FRNRAP. The CDR3 region is CASGLVPMRTLITFSNQPQHF. Here the CDR3 DNA reads TGTGCTAGTGGTTTGGTACCCATGCGGACCCTGATCACTTTTAGCAATCAGCCCCAGCATTTT.

This clonotype was picked up many times. The rearrangement links TRBV9 to TRBJ2-5; D unclear. There are 14 residues in the CDR3. With 0 bases removed from V and 4 bases from J, the gap between germline ends came to 10 bases. Germline CDR1 reads SGDLS; CDR2 reads YYNGEE. The CDR3 bases are TGTGCCAGCAGCGTAGAGACCGGCGGAGAGACCCAGTACTTC. Its translation is CASSVETGGETQYF.

The CDR3 is CASSLGRGLVRGEQFF. The CDR3 bases are TGTGCCAGCAGCTTAGGCAGGGGGCTTGTCCGGGGAGAGCAGTTCTTC. The chain joins TRBV7-2 to TRBJ2-1, with 8 bases matching TRBD1. CDR3 length: 16 amino acids. The V gene end was trimmed by 1 base and the J gene end by 10 bases; junction bases not matched to a gene: 12. Germline V gene lookup returns CDR1 SGHTA and CDR2 FQGNSA.

The sample holds many counts of this clonotype. The chain is built from TRBV7-7 and TRBJ2-5, with TRBD2 matching 7 bases. Losses at the gene ends were 3 bases for V and 1 base for J; bases not matched to a gene: 5. Germline V gene data show CDR1 as SSHAT and CDR2 as FNYEAQ (reference sequence). The CDR3 sequence is 15 residues long. The CDR3 DNA reads TGTGCCAGCAGCTTTTCGGCGGGAGCCCAAGAGACCCAGTACTTC. The encoded protein is CASSFSAGAQETQYF.

This clonotype was detected many times. This rearrangement joins TRBV12-3 or TRBV12-4 to TRBJ2-1; no clear D. V gave up 2 bases and J gave up 7 bases, with 6 bases separating them. This CDR3 is built from 12 residues. The DNA for the CDR3 is TGTGCCAGCAGTTTATCCCGGAATGAGCAGTTCTTC. Residues: CASSLSRNEQFF.

This clonotype was detected many times. The chain employs TRBV20-1 and TRBJ2-7; D perhaps matches TRBD1 (7 bases). The CDR3 runs to 15 residues. V was trimmed by 0 bases and J by 4 bases, leaving 16 bases between them. CDR1 is DFQATT, CDR2 SNEGSKA, per germline (reference sequence). CDR3 protein: CSARDVPRGAYEQYF. In nucleotides, the CDR3 is TGCAGTGCTAGAGATGTCCCCAGGGGGGCTTACGAGCAGTACTTC.

The sample holds many counts of this clonotype. The gene calls are TRBV28 and TRBJ1-5; the match to TRBD1 covers 10 bases. CDR3 length: 15 residues. From germline, CDR1 is MDHEN and CDR2 SYDVKM. V was clipped by 2 bases and J by 6 bases; unmatched bases: 4. In DNA form, the CDR3 reads TGTGCCAGCAGTTTAAGACAGGGGGCTATTCAGCCCCAGCATTTT. Amino acid sequence: CASSLRQGAIQPQHF.

This clonotype was picked up many times. V is TRBV1 and J is TRBJ2-7. TRBV1 is noted as a pseudogene. The CDR3 length is 17 residues. The CDR3 region is CTSSRHGRPVTAYEQYF. The CDR3 nucleotides read TGCACCAGCAGCCGCCACGGTCGGCCAGTTACTGCGTACGAGCAGTACTTC.